This TCR beta chain was obtained from a study of neurological immune-mediated disorders. General study results and limits: The most TCR clonal expansion was seen in HTLV-1-associated myelopathy, whereas the least was seen in multiple sclerosis, below the level in healthy controls. Private repertoires in all groups were suggested by the finding that expanded clones across subjects shared no CDR3 amino acid sequences.

Time point given: technical triplicate 3. 2 million unsorted PBMCs were stored in RNAlater at -80 °C before RNA extraction. There are 13 residues in the CDR3. V lost 5 bases and J 3 bases, leaving 11 bases between the germline ends. CDR1 and CDR2 from the germline V gene are SGHRS and YFSETQ. The team produced cDNA through 5'RACE using 10-nucleotide random UMIs. TCRdb fed the 5' RACE reads into MiXCR, producing one record per CDR3 protein. The table records about 44,000 distinct CDR3 sequences, roughly a fifth of them present only once. There are many counts of this clonotype. Its antigen is not known. V usage is TRBV5-1 and J usage is TRBJ1-2; unclear D gene. The sequence came from a man aged 55-75 years with HTLV-1-associated myelopathy (HAM/TSP). What was sequenced was PBMCs. The CDR3 region is CASSEGPYYGYTF. CDR3 coding DNA: TGCGCCAGCAGTGAGGGTCCGTACTATGGCTACACCTTC.